What follows are 25 T cell receptor beta chains derived from one specimen sequenced in a study of T cells after yellow fever vaccination. TCRdb reanalysed the 5' RACE reads using MiXCR and keeps one entry per CDR3 protein. The table includes 300,000 to 350,000 distinct CDR3 sequences, over 3.5% detected once. The material was PBMCs, obtained 15 days after the yellow fever booster vaccination. The receptor set was obtained from a man between 18 and 35 years old who received the YFV17D yellow fever vaccine.

The table lists this clonotype with many counts. The chain uses TRBV6-5 and TRBJ2-5; D may match TRBD1 or TRBD2 (6 bases each). From germline, CDR1 is MNHEY and CDR2 SVGAGI. The V and J ends lost 4 bases and 2 bases respectively, with 14 bases between them. This CDR3 comprises 15 residues. This chain's CDR3 is CASSFVGGRQETQYF. CDR3 coding DNA: TGTGCCAGCAGTTTCGTGGGGGGCAGGCAAGAGACCCAGTACTTC.

This clonotype was seen a handful of times. The rearrangement links TRBV20-1 to TRBJ1-5, with 9 bases that match TRBD1. The CDR3 length is 15 residues. Germline CDR1 DFQATT, CDR2 SNEGSKA (reference sequence). V lost 5 bases to trimming and J lost 3 bases; unmatched junction nucleotides: 8. CDR3 coding DNA: TGCAGTGCTGTACAGGGGGCGCAGGCCAATCAGCCCCAGCATTTT. It specifies CSAVQGAQANQPQHF.

The table lists this clonotype with many counts. The chain couples TRBV7-2 to TRBJ1-2; possibly TRBD1 for D (5 bases). CDR3 length: 17 residues. V gave up 6 bases and J gave up 1 base, with 21 bases separating them. Germline V gives CDR1 SGHTA, CDR2 FQGNSA. CDR3 region: CASSREGSLDSNYGYTF. CDR3 in DNA: TGTGCCAGCAGTAGAGAGGGGAGCCTAGACAGTAACTATGGCTACACCTTC.

V is TRBV10-3 and J is TRBJ1-6, with D possibly matching TRBD1 (5 bases). CDR1 is ENHRY, CDR2 SYGVKD, per germline. V was cut by 2 bases and J by 9 bases, with 17 bases left in between. The CDR3 loop spans 16 amino acids. CDR3 region: CAISERRTLGGSPLHF. The CDR3 bases are TGTGCCATCAGTGAGAGGAGGACCCTTGGGGGTTCACCCCTCCACTTT.

This chain joins TRBV5-4 and TRBJ2-3; D ambiguous. V was shortened by 4 bases and J by 2 bases, with 11 bases between the two germline ends. This CDR3 contains 14 residues. CDR1 is SGHNT, CDR2 YYREEE, per germline (reference sequence). This chain's CDR3 is CASSGFAPTDTQYF. The CDR3 bases are TGTGCCAGCAGCGGGTTTGCCCCCACAGATACGCAGTATTTT.

This clonotype was picked up a small number of times. The chain links TRBV14 to TRBJ1-2; the D gene is possibly TRBD1 (5 bases). Trimming took 0 bases from V and 8 from J, leaving 22 bases between them. The CDR3 spans 17 residues. Germline V gene data show CDR1 as SGHDN and CDR2 as FVKESK. The CDR3: CASSQDWGRLDLEGYTF. CDR3 DNA: TGTGCCAGCAGCCAAGACTGGGGCAGACTGGATCTGGAGGGCTACACCTTC.

This clonotype was counted a few times. This chain connects TRBV5-8 to TRBJ2-7; D may be TRBD1 (6 bases). CDR3 size: 13 residues. Trimming took off 2 bases at V and 2 bases at J, with 8 bases between the two ends. From germline, CDR1 is SGHTS and CDR2 YDEGEE. CDR3 loop: CASSLRQAYEQYF. The CDR3 bases are TGTGCCAGCAGCTTACGACAGGCCTACGAGCAGTACTTC.

This clonotype was observed at least ten times. The chain joins TRBV6-2 or TRBV6-3 to TRBJ1-1; 7 nucleotides line up with TRBD1. The germline V gene encodes CDR1 MNHEY and CDR2 SVGEGT. The CDR3 has 15 residues. Losses at the gene ends were 6 bases for V and 8 bases for J; bases not matched to a gene: 15. This CDR3 is CASRRPRGLGLEAFF. CDR3 DNA: TGTGCCAGCAGACGCCCGAGGGGGCTAGGATTGGAAGCTTTCTTT.

This clonotype has at least ten counts. The chain employs TRBV5-8 and TRBJ2-2, with D perhaps TRBD2 (6 bases). This CDR3 has 17 amino acids. Germline CDR1 and CDR2: SGHTS and YDEGEE. Trimming stripped 0 bases from V and 6 bases from J, with 18 bases between. CDR3 amino acids: CASSLGIAPGGAGELFF. CDR3 DNA sequence: TGTGCCAGCAGCTTGGGAATCGCCCCGGGCGGGGCCGGGGAGCTGTTTTTT.

This clonotype was seen at least ten times. The chain couples TRBV23-1 to TRBJ2-7, with a possible D match to TRBD2 (5 bases). Being an ORF, TRBV23-1 has a function that is uncertain. The CDR3 length is 14 residues. The V end was cut by 6 bases, the J end by 2 bases, with 14 bases between. The CDR3 spells CASRPAGRPYEQYF. CDR3 DNA sequence: TGCGCCAGCAGGCCGGCGGGCAGACCCTACGAGCAGTACTTC.

In this sample, this clonotype turned up many times. The chain has TRBV29-1 and TRBJ1-1; D is possibly TRBD1 (5 bases). The V and J ends lost 4 bases and 4 bases respectively, with 10 bases between them. CDR1 is SQVTM and CDR2 is ANQGSEA in the germline V gene. There are 12 residues in the CDR3. The CDR3 DNA sequence: TGCAGCGTTGCAACAGGTCGCACTGAAGCTTTCTTT. It is translated as CSVATGRTEAFF.

This clonotype was seen more than once but under ten times. The chain has TRBV11-2 and TRBJ2-5; D tentatively fits TRBD1 or TRBD2 (6 bases each). Trimming cost V 1 base and J 1 base, with 10 bases left between them. Germline loops: CDR1 SGHAT, CDR2 FQNNGV. This CDR3 has 15 residues. CDR3 sequence reads: CASSLGWGAQETQYF. The CDR3 nucleotides read TGTGCCAGCAGCTTAGGGTGGGGGGCCCAAGAGACCCAGTACTTC.

This clonotype was counted many times. The chain has TRBV12-3 or TRBV12-4 and TRBJ2-7, with a possible D match to TRBD2 (5 bases). Trimming shortened V by 3 bases and J by 2 bases, and 8 bases separated the two germline ends. This CDR3 is built from 13 residues. CDR3: CASSFLGAYEQYF. In nucleotides, the CDR3 is TGTGCCAGCAGTTTTCTCGGGGCCTACGAGCAGTACTTC.

This clonotype was seen only a few times. V gene TRBV12-3 or TRBV12-4 combines with J gene TRBJ1-1, with D tentatively TRBD1 (6 bases). The CDR3 has 13 residues. The V gene lost 7 bases and the J gene lost 4 bases, with 13 bases spanning the gap. The CDR3 reads CASTTGGSTEAFF. The CDR3 region has the DNA TGTGCCAGCACTACCGGGGGCAGCACTGAAGCTTTCTTT.

Only a few counts were recorded for this clonotype. The chain joins TRBV12-5 to TRBJ1-5; D remains unclear. CDR3 length equals 15 residues. V was shortened by 6 bases and J by 4 bases, with 16 bases between the two germline ends. Germline values: CDR1 LGHNT, CDR2 FRNRAP. The CDR3 bases are TGTGCTAGTGGCCACCCTCATGGGAGAAATCAGCCCCAGCATTTT. Residues: CASGHPHGRNQPQHF.

This clonotype appeared many times. The DNA for the CDR3 is TGCAGTGCTAGATGTAGGGGCGAAGAGACCCAGTACTTC. This translates into CSARCRGEETQYF. The chain recombines TRBV20-1 with TRBJ2-5, with D possibly TRBD1 on 5 matching bases. In germline, CDR1 is DFQATT, CDR2 SNEGSKA (reference sequence). Trimming took off 2 bases at V and 3 bases at J, with 10 bases between the two ends. The CDR3 contains 13 residues.

The V call is TRBV12-5, the J call TRBJ2-5, with 7 bases lining up with TRBD1. Germline V CDR1 and CDR2: LGHNT, FRNRAP. V trimming: 4 bases; J trimming: 5 bases; junction bases outside the gene matches: 7. The CDR3 is made up of 14 amino acids. CDR3 sequence reads: CASGWGQLGETQYF. In nucleotides, the CDR3 is TGTGCTAGTGGTTGGGGACAGCTGGGGGAGACCCAGTACTTC.

As regards this clonotype: One end of the junction varies from germline; a read error may be responsible. The chain carries TRBV20-1 and TRBJ2-7, with D perhaps TRBD1 (5 bases). Per the germline V gene, CDR1 is DFQATT and CDR2 is SNEGSKA (reference sequence). The CDR3 runs to 13 residues. This chain's CDR3 is CCALGQELYEQYF. The CDR3 DNA is TGCTGTGCTCTGGGGCAGGAGCTCTACGAGCAGTACTTC.

This clonotype came up a few times. V and J are TRBV5-1 and TRBJ1-1; weak D call: TRBD1 (5 bases). V dropped 0 bases and J dropped 5 bases, with 11 bases sitting between them. This CDR3 is built from 14 residues. In germline, CDR1 is SGHRS, CDR2 YFSETQ. In nucleotides, the CDR3 is TGCGCCAGCAGCTTGGGGGAGGGGAGAACTGAAGCTTTCTTT. Protein: CASSLGEGRTEAFF.

The genes are TRBV12-3 or TRBV12-4 and TRBJ2-2; D perhaps matches TRBD2 (6 bases). This CDR3 comprises 14 residues. V lost 3 bases and J lost 6, with 11 bases in between. The chain's CDR3 is CASSFFGTPGELFF. The CDR3 DNA follows: TGTGCCAGCAGTTTCTTCGGGACTCCCGGGGAGCTGTTTTTT.

The genes are TRBV4-2 and TRBJ1-2, with 7 positions matching TRBD1. V lost 0 bases, J lost 3 bases, and 7 bases stayed unmatched. Germline lookup yields CDR1 LGHNA and CDR2 YNFKEQ. CDR3 size: 16 residues. CDR3 coding DNA: TGTGCCAGCAGCCAAGAAGGGACAGCAAGACACTATGGCTACACCTTC. Protein: CASSQEGTARHYGYTF.

This clonotype was seen at least ten times. The chain employs TRBV7-9 and TRBJ2-2, with TRBD2 matching 11 bases. V lost 3 bases and J lost 6; bases outside the gene matches: 6. Germline-derived CDR1 and CDR2 are SEHNR and FQNEAQ (reference sequence). The CDR3 totals 16 residues. The DNA of the CDR3 is TGTGCCAGCAGCTTCCCTACTAGCGGGGGATCCGGGGAGCTGTTTTTT. Protein product: CASSFPTSGGSGELFF.

This clonotype came up many times. The V gene is TRBV6-2 or TRBV6-3, the J gene TRBJ2-3, with TRBD1 as a possible D gene (5 bases). Per the germline V gene, CDR1 is MNHEY and CDR2 is SVGEGT. CDR3 length: 12 amino acids. Trimming shortened V by 2 bases and J by 9 bases, and 9 bases separated the two germline ends. This chain's CDR3 is CASSYRGPTQYF. The CDR3 nucleotides read TGTGCCAGCAGTTACAGGGGTCCAACGCAGTATTTT.

This clonotype appeared a few times. The chain uses TRBV5-1 and TRBJ2-2, with D possibly being TRBD1 or TRBD2 (6 bases each). V lost 4 bases and J lost 4, with 8 bases in between. The CDR3 is 13 residues long. Per the germline V gene, CDR1 is SGHRS and CDR2 is YFSETQ. The CDR3: CASSPGATGELFF. In DNA form, the CDR3 reads TGCGCCAGCAGCCCGGGGGCCACCGGGGAGCTGTTTTTT. The whole variable domain, remainder taken from reference TRBV5-1 and TRBJ2-2, is KAGVTQTPRYLIKTRGQQVTLSCSPISGHRSVSWYQQTPGQGLQFLFEYFSETQRNKGNFPGRFSGRQFSNSRSEMNVSTLELGDSALYLCASSPGATGELFFGEGSRLTVL.

This clonotype was detected only a few times. The V call is TRBV3-1, the J call TRBJ1-2; unclear D gene. The CDR3 extends over 13 amino acids. Germline lookup yields CDR1 LGHDT and CDR2 YNNKEL (reference sequence). V gave up 4 bases and J gave up 11 bases, with 17 bases separating them. The CDR3 sequence: CASSPPDSGLYTF. The CDR3 DNA follows: TGTGCCAGCAGCCCACCCGATTCAGGCCTTTACACCTTC.